Listed below are T cell receptor beta chains from one sample, sequenced in a study of shared clonotypes between healthy human individuals. Only in-frame clones appear in the TCRdb table, and some are missing; sequencing was by immunoSEQ multiplex PCR. The sample includes approximately 740,000 clones, 85% to 95% of them seen just once. Sequences were obtained from naive CD8+ T cells sorted from blood. The receptors here all came from a man aged 25 to 45 in good health. CDR3s include the opening cysteine and the closing phenylalanine or tryptophan. The D gene is left open where the match is weak. Only part of the rows carry a size: once, few, many, or a class if the clone is expanded.

>TRBJ2-7|.|17|TRBV7-9|.
TGTGCCAGCAGCTTAGTCGACCTCTTGAGTGAGTCCTACGAGCAGTACTTC
CASSLVDLLSESYEQYF
>TRBJ2-7|TRBD1|17|TRBV10-3|.
TGTGCCATCAGTGAGTCCTACGGTGACAGGGCTACCTACGAGCAGTACTTC
CAISESYGDRATYEQYF
>TRBJ1-2|.|13|TRBV29-1|.
TGCAGCGTTGGACTAGGGACGGCTTATGGCTACACCTTC
CSVGLGTAYGYTF
>TRBJ2-5|TRBD1|14|TRBV10-3|.
TGTGCCATCAGTGAGGCGACAGGGAGCGGGACCCAGTACTTC
CAISEATGSGTQYF
>TRBJ2-7|TRBD2|17|TRBV15|.
TGTGCCACCAGCAGAGATAGGTCTCTAGCGGGGGGTAAGGAGCAGTACTTC
CATSRDRSLAGGKEQYF
>TRBJ2-7|.|14|TRBV5-1|.
TGCGCCAGCAGCTTGGCGGGAAGTAACTACGAGCAGTACTTC
CASSLAGSNYEQYF
>TRBJ2-1|TRBD2|15|TRBV19|.
TGTGCCAGTAGTGGCACCGGGACTAACTACAATGAGCAGTTCTTC
CASSGTGTNYNEQFF
>TRBJ2-1|TRBD2|16|TRBV14|.
TGTGCCAGCAGCCAGCCGGGACTAGCGTCCTACAATGAGCAGTTCTTC
CASSQPGLASYNEQFF
>TRBJ1-2|.|15|TRBV4-1|.
TGCGCCAGCAGCCCCGGGGTGCGCATAGCTGAGGGCTACACCTTC
CASSPGVRIAEGYTF
>TRBJ1-2|.|13|TRBV11-1|once
TGTGCCAGCAGCTTAGACGGATCCTATGGCTACACCTTC
CASSLDGSYGYTF
>TRBJ1-1|.|15|TRBV4-1|.
TGCGCCAGCAGCCAACGGGCCCTGGTGGAGGCTGAAGCTTTCTTT
CASSQRALVEAEAFF
>TRBJ1-1|.|13|TRBV7-2|.
TGTGCCAGCAGCTTAGCGCCGGCCGCTGAAGCTTTCTTT
CASSLAPAAEAFF
>TRBJ1-2|TRBD1|13|TRBV29-1|.
TGCAGCGGTTGGGGGACAGGGGGGAATGGCTACACCTTC
CSGWGTGGNGYTF
>TRBJ1-1|TRBD1|16|TRBV5-1|once
TGCGCCAGCAGCTTATTTCCGGGACAGGGTTACACTGAAGCTTTCTTT
CASSLFPGQGYTEAFF
>TRBJ2-7|TRBD1|14|TRBV19|.
TGTGCCAGTAGTCCCGGGACAGGGGATCTCGTGCAGTACTTC
CASSPGTGDLVQYF
>TRBJ2-7|TRBD1|15|TRBV9|.
TGTGCCAGCAGCCCCCGGACAGGGGAATCCTACGAGCAGTACTTC
CASSPRTGESYEQYF
>TRBJ2-1|.|16|TRBV28|.
TGTGCCAGCAGTTCTCTAGGAATCAGCTCCTACAATGAGCAGTTCTTC
CASSSLGISSYNEQFF